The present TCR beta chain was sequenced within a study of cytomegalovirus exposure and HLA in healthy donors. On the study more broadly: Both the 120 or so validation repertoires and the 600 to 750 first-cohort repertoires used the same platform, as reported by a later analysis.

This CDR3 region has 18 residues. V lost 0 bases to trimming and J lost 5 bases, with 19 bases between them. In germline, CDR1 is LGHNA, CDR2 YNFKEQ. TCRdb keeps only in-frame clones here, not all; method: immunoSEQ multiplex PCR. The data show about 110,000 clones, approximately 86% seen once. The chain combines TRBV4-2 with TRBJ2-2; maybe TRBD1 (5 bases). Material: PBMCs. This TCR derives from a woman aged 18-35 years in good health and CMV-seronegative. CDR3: CASSQDFEKGIRTGELFF. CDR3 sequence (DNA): TGTGCCAGCAGCCAAGATTTCGAAAAGGGGATTCGGACCGGGGAGCTGTTTTTT.